This section outlines one T cell receptor (beta chain) sequence together with its context. The antigen this receptor binds is unknown. Qualities for individual bases were not recorded, and no much larger clone is one base off. The data belong to a study of blood T cell repertoires in COVID-19 (dated by TCRdb to 2018 to 2021). Background for the entire study: Samples from collaborators originated in the United States, Italy and Spain and spanned both the acute and convalescent phases of COVID-19. Where available, HLA class I and class II types were taken from metadata supplied by the sample provider and were not determined by assay-based typing. Nearly every sample came with metadata listing a de-identified subject ID, COVID-19 status, age in years and sex. Samples were obtained from the ongoing ImmuneRACE study (first 160 participants) and from over 1,000 subjects provided by 6 global collaborators. The repertoires were made available in a free public database intended to serve as a resource for research on the immune response to SARS-CoV-2. The prospective study material was composed of cDNA or gDNA derived from T cells, B-cell-depleted T cells, or PBMCs. Deeply sampled blood TCRbeta repertoires from subjects exposed to, actively infected with, or recovered from COVID-19 were included in the dataset. Overall study outcomes, separate from this receptor: How much clinical and demographic metadata was included differed by source and by participant, and the metadata was provided uncurated.

Collaborating institutions collected whole blood in K2EDTA tubes following their own protocols. For TCRbeta analysis, collaborators shipped samples in one of three forms: frozen whole blood, isolated PBMCs, or DNA extracted from either of those sample types. TCRbeta CDR3 regions were amplified from genomic DNA using the immunoSEQ Assay, a bias-controlled multiplex PCR. Per the source publication's procedure: The number of nucleated cells in each sample was estimated from the amplification of reference gene primers within the assay. To quantify the absolute abundance of each unique TCRbeta CDR3 rearrangement, sequence reads were collapsed and filtered. For each sample, productive Simpson clonality was calculated by taking the square root of Simpson's diversity index across productive rearrangements. TCRdb re-hosts the immuneACCESS table, in-frame sequences only. Its copies lack some clones; in the studies checked, an unresolved V gene accounts for under half of them, and the cause for the rest is not known. The DNA gave D and trimming, while V, J and clone size come from that table. The sample profile shows some 200,000 clones; roughly 94% of them were found once. The top ten hold around 1.2% of the sample.

This receptor was taken from a man aged 30-40 years with acute or convalescent COVID-19. The sequencing sample was made of peripheral blood.

In nucleotide form, the sequence is TGTGCCACCAGTCCCCGAGGACAGTTCGATGAGCAGTTCTTC. This yields the protein CATSPRGQFDEQFF. The V gene is TRBV24-1 and the J gene is TRBJ2-1, and the D gene may be TRBD1, 6 bases matching. CDR1 KGHDR and CDR2 SFDVKD were looked up in the germline V gene. The germline ends are 16 bases apart after V is trimmed by 6 bases and J by 8 bases. The CDR3 runs 14 residues from the cysteine to the phenylalanine. Only the CDR3 part of the read is kept: 42 bases, read in frame from the first base.